Listed below are T cell receptor beta chains from one sample, sequenced in a study of beta chain features in type 1 diabetes. Using immunoSEQ multiplex PCR, the repertoire was profiled, and TCRdb retains in-frame clones only, with some absent. The sample lists nearly 250,000 clones; around 68% were seen once. Sequences were obtained from naive CD4+ T cells from blood. These receptors were taken from a man under 40 in good health. Each CDR3 is given with its conserved first and last residue. A D gene is named only where the DNA matches it firmly. Size is omitted from some rows. Given values are once, few, many or a class for expanded clones.

j_gene,v_gene,d_gene,abundance,CDR3nt,CDR3aa
TRBJ1-1,TRBV7-7,NA,NA,TGTGCCAGCAGCGAAGGGGTTGACCAGGCAATGAACACTGAAGCTTTCTTT,CASSEGVDQAMNTEAFF
TRBJ2-7,TRBV29-1,NA,few,TGCAGCGTCCAGGGACATATCTACGAGCAGTACTTC,CSVQGHIYEQYF
TRBJ2-7,TRBV6-5,NA,few,TGTGCCAGCATTTCGGGCCCAGATGGACACGAGCAGTACTTC,CASISGPDGHEQYF
TRBJ2-3,TRBV29-1,NA,NA,TGCAGCGTTGTCAGGGGCACAGATACGCAGTATTTT,CSVVRGTDTQYF
TRBJ2-7,TRBV29-1,TRBD2,few,TGCAGCGTCTCGACTAGCGGCTCCTACGAGCAGTACTTC,CSVSTSGSYEQYF
TRBJ1-1,TRBV30,NA,NA,TGTGCCTGGAGTGTACTGCGGCAGAACACTGAAGCTTTCTTT,CAWSVLRQNTEAFF
TRBJ2-3,TRBV4-3,TRBD2,NA,TGCGCCAGCAGCCTAGCGGGAGGGCCAGATACGCAGTATTTT,CASSLAGGPDTQYF
TRBJ2-1,TRBV9,TRBD2,few,TGTGCCAGCAGCCCTAGCGGGACGCTGAGCTCCTACAATGAGCAGTTCTTC,CASSPSGTLSSYNEQFF
TRBJ2-2,TRBV2,NA,NA,TGTGCCAGCAGGCGCCAGGAGCTCACCGGGGAGCTGTTTTTT,CASRRQELTGELFF
TRBJ2-7,TRBV27,TRBD1,NA,TGTGCCAGCAGTTCCACAGGGGGCGAAAGCTACGAGCAGTACTTC,CASSSTGGESYEQYF
TRBJ2-1,TRBV29-1,TRBD1,NA,TGCAGCACTCCAGACAGGGGCCCCAATGAGCAGTTCTTC,CSTPDRGPNEQFF
TRBJ2-3,TRBV9,NA,NA,TGTGCCAGCAGCGTAAGTCGACCGGCAAGAACAGATACGCAGTATTTT,CASSVSRPARTDTQYF
TRBJ2-7,TRBV7-9,NA,NA,TGTGCCAGCGGCCGGGACTCCTACGAGCAGTACTTC,CASGRDSYEQYF
TRBJ1-1,TRBV5-1,NA,NA,TGCGCCAGCAGCCTGGCGACGGGGACGGAAGCTTTCTTT,CASSLATGTEAFF
TRBJ1-1,TRBV2,NA,NA,TGTGCCAGCAGTTACCATGCTGAAGCTTTCTTT,CASSYHAEAFF
TRBJ2-3,TRBV11-2,NA,NA,TGTGCCAGCAGCCAAGTTTCTTCCACAGATACGCAGTATTTT,CASSQVSSTDTQYF
TRBJ2-4,TRBV27,NA,NA,TGTGCCAGCAGTTTATCGGCCAGGGTAACCAAAAACATTCAGTACTTC,CASSLSARVTKNIQYF
TRBJ2-7,TRBV6-6,NA,NA,TGTGCCAGCAGTTACGCTGCGTACGAGCAGTACTTC,CASSYAAYEQYF
TRBJ2-1,TRBV5-1,TRBD2,NA,TGCGCCAGCAGCCTGGGACTAGCGGGTGTTAATGAGCAGTTCTTC,CASSLGLAGVNEQFF
TRBJ1-2,TRBV5-1,NA,few,TGCGCCAGCAGCTTGGGAGGACAGAACTATGGCTACACCTTC,CASSLGGQNYGYTF
TRBJ2-3,TRBV29-1,NA,NA,TGCAGCGCCCGCCAGGGGTTAACAGATACGCAGTATTTT,CSARQGLTDTQYF
TRBJ2-4,TRBV7-2,NA,NA,TGTGCCAGCAGCTTACCTCAGGGAAGGACCAAAAACATTCAGTACTTC,CASSLPQGRTKNIQYF
TRBJ2-4,TRBV7-2,NA,few,TGTGCCAGCAGCTTGACAGGCTCACCCTTCCTAGCCAAAAACATTCAGTACTTC,CASSLTGSPFLAKNIQYF
TRBJ2-5,TRBV5-1,TRBD2,NA,TGCGCCAGCGCCGGGACTAGCGGGGCAGAGACCCAGTACTTC,CASAGTSGAETQYF
TRBJ2-1,TRBV5-1,NA,NA,TGCGCCAGCAGCGGGGACCCCCACTCCTACAATGAGCAGTTCTTC,CASSGDPHSYNEQFF
TRBJ2-7,TRBV11-2,NA,NA,TGTGCCAGCAGCTTACAGCGGTACTACGAGCAGTACTTC,CASSLQRYYEQYF
TRBJ2-3,TRBV5-4,NA,NA,TGTGCCAGCAGCTTGGACCGAGGCACAGATACGCAGTATTTT,CASSLDRGTDTQYF
TRBJ2-5,TRBV7-9,NA,few,TGTGCCAGCAGCGCTGGATCCTCACTGGAGACCCAGTACTTC,CASSAGSSLETQYF
TRBJ2-4,TRBV7-2,NA,NA,TGTGCCAGCAGCCCTAGTGGGGGCACGGGAAACATTCAGTACTTC,CASSPSGGTGNIQYF
TRBJ2-2,TRBV7-9,NA,NA,TGTGCCAGCAGCTTAGCGGACACCGGGGAGCTGTTTTTT,CASSLADTGELFF
TRBJ2-1,TRBV5-1,NA,NA,TGCGCCAGCAGCTTGGACAGCTACAATGAGCAGTTCTTC,CASSLDSYNEQFF
TRBJ2-2,TRBV9,NA,NA,TGTGCCAGCAACCTACGTGGCACCGGGGAGCTGTTTTTT,CASNLRGTGELFF
TRBJ2-4,TRBV9,NA,NA,TGTGCCAGCAGCGTAGAAAGCCTCAGCATTCAGTACTTC,CASSVESLSIQYF
TRBJ2-5,TRBV30,NA,few,TGTGCCTGGACTCCCACTAGGCGAGAGACCCAGTACTTC,CAWTPTRRETQYF
TRBJ2-1,TRBV2,NA,NA,TGTGCCACCTCGGGACTCTACAATGAGCAGTTCTTC,CATSGLYNEQFF
TRBJ2-7,TRBV10-3,NA,NA,TGTGCCACGATGATCGACAGAGACTCCTACGAGCAGTACTTC,CATMIDRDSYEQYF